This is a list of T cell receptor beta chains from one sample in a study of CD8 T cells in Susac syndrome. Each CDR3 protein gets one entry after TCRdb re-called the immunoSEQ multiplex PCR reads with MiXCR. This sample has under 250,000 distinct CDR3 sequences, with roughly 93% found just once. Sequenced input: CD4+ T cells from PBMCs. These receptors came from a human donor with multiple sclerosis. Both conserved end residues are part of each CDR3. D genes are given only for firm matches. Some rows mark clone size as missing; the rest say once, few, many or name a class of expanded clone.

V gene	D gene	clone size	J gene	CDR3 DNA	CDR3 protein
TRBV3-1	-	-	TRBJ1-2	TGTGCCAGCAGCCAACCCAGGAACTATGGCTACACCTTC	CASSQPRNYGYTF
TRBV19	TRBD1	-	TRBJ1-1	TGTGCCAGCCGTGAGGGGGCGCGGAACACTGAAGCTTTCTTT	CASREGARNTEAFF
TRBV20-1	-	-	TRBJ2-7	TGCAGTGCGCGGGGACTTACCTACGAGCAGTACTTC	CSARGLTYEQYF
TRBV29-1	TRBD1	-	TRBJ1-2	TGCAGCGTTGAAGAGACAGGGGGGGGCTATGGCTACACCTTC	CSVEETGGGYGYTF
TRBV5-4	-	few	TRBJ2-2	TGTGCCAGCAGCTTGGGAGGTGGGAACACCGGGGAGCTGTTTTTT	CASSLGGGNTGELFF
TRBV24-1	-	once	TRBJ2-7	TGTGCCACCAGTGTGGGGGGAGAGCAGTACTTC	CATSVGGEQYF
TRBV20-1	-	-	TRBJ2-4	TGCAGTGCTCCACCGGGTGGAAACATTCAGTACTTC	CSAPPGGNIQYF
TRBV30	-	-	TRBJ1-5	TGTGCCTGGAGTGAACGGAACAATCAGCCCCAGCATTTT	CAWSERNNQPQHF
TRBV14	-	-	TRBJ2-5	TGTGCCAGCAGCCAAGATCTAGGGAAGACCCAGTACTTC	CASSQDLGKTQYF
TRBV30	-	-	TRBJ2-2	TGTGCCTGGAGTGTATCCGGGGAGCTGTTTTTT	CAWSVSGELFF
TRBV20-1	TRBD1	-	TRBJ1-6	TGCAGTGCTATGGGACAGGAAAATTCACCCCTCCACTTT	CSAMGQENSPLHF